Included here is one T cell receptor beta chain sequence, with context. Described time point: newly diagnosed GD, antithyroid drugs for less than 3 months. The TCR library was prepared using RNA isolated from PBMCs. Library construction for TCR beta used iRepertoire HTBI primers and Arm-PCR of CDR3 regions. TCRdb reprocessed the multiplex PCR reads via MiXCR and lists one record per CDR3 protein. The repertoire holds 350,000 to 450,000 distinct CDR3 sequences, with about 15% as singletons. The CDR3 has 17 residues. Germline V gene data show CDR1 as SGDLS and CDR2 as YYNGEE. The V and J ends lost 4 bases and 4 bases, in that order; junction bases with no gene match: 14. The data originate from a study of regulatory T cells in long-lasting Graves disease. These sequences were also reported in another study, on T cells in Graves' hyperthyroidism and ophthalmopathy.

The material sequenced was peripheral blood mononuclear cells (PBMCs), taken at new diagnosis, from a patient treated with antithyroid drugs. The sequence came from a young woman with Graves disease. This chain links TRBV9 with TRBJ2-1; TRBD2 matches 7 bases. Here the CDR3 reads CASSPQDGEGVYNEQFF. The CDR3 bases are TGTGCCAGCAGCCCACAGGACGGGGAGGGTGTTTACAATGAGCAGTTCTTC.